The source of this T cell receptor beta chain is a study of T cell repertoires in cytomegalovirus infection. The CDR3 runs to 13 residues. Germline CDR1 SGHTA, CDR2 FQGNSA. V was pared by 5 bases and J by 5 bases, with 10 bases between. One entry per CDR3 protein, called by TCRdb with MiXCR from the reads. The sample records around 320,000 distinct CDR3 sequences, over 7.5% being singletons. This TCR derives from a human donor in good health (CMV status not recorded). Some clones in this sample may be carry-over from other donors' samples. The sample comprised PBMCs. The chain is built from TRBV7-2 and TRBJ2-4; D is uncertain. CDR3 residues: CASSLVSENIQYF. Written as DNA, the CDR3 is TGTGCCAGCAGCCTAGTGTCGGAAAACATTCAGTACTTC.